This T cell receptor (beta chain) was sequenced for a study of OX40 agonist ivuxolimab in advanced cancers. Study in general: Intravenous ivuxolimab was administered to patients every 2 weeks at 0.01 to 10 mg/kg.

The CDR3 is 14 residues long. Germline V gives CDR1 SGHAT, CDR2 FQNNGV. Trimming left V 0 bases short and J 5 bases short, with 8 bases between. Drawing of blood for sampling happened at baseline, at cycle 4 day 1, and at cycle 7 day 1. With regard to this clone: Its antigen is unidentified.

The protocol was immunoSEQ multiplex PCR, while the TCRdb copy is restricted to in-frame clones and leaves out a portion. The sample carries about 100,000 clones, 80% to 95% recorded once. Study results and caveats: Expanded clones tended on average to be more numerous among CD8+ T cells than CD4+. With doses of 0.1 to 3.0 mg/kg, CD4+ and CD8+ blood T cells had undergone clonal expansion by week 6.

This TCR came from an adult with an advanced solid tumor such as melanoma, head and neck, liver or kidney cancer. The V gene is TRBV11-2, the J gene TRBJ2-1, with no clear D. The sequenced sample was CD4+ or CD8+ T cells sorted from blood, obtained in a trial of the OX40 agonist ivuxolimab. The CDR3 nucleotides read TGTGCCAGCAGCTTAGAGATCTCAAACAATGAGCAGTTCTTC. It is translated as CASSLEISNNEQFF.